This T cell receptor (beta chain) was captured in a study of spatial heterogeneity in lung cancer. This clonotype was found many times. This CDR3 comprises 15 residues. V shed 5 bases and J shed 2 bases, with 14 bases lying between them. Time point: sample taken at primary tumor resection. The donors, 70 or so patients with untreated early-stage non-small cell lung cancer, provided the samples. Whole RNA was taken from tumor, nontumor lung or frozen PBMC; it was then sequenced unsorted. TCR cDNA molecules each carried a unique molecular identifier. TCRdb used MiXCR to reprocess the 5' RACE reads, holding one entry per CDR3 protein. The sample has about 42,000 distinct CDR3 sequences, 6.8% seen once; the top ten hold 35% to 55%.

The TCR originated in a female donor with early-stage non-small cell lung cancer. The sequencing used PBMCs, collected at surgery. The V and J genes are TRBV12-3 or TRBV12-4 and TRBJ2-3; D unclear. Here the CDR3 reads CASSATQLHTDTQYF. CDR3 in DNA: TGTGCCAGCAGTGCAACCCAACTTCACACAGATACGCAGTATTTT.